One and the same sample provided the 6 T cell receptor beta chains below, sequenced in a study of identical twins. TCRdb itself ran the 5' RACE reads through MiXCR, one entry per CDR3 protein. This sample has under 350,000 distinct CDR3 sequences, with around 9.7% found just once. These data also formed part of another study, on yellow fever vaccine responses in identical twins.

The sample was CD8+ T cells sorted from blood. Receptors were obtained from a woman younger than 30 in good health.

This clonotype was counted only a few times. The genes are TRBV6-1 and TRBJ1-1, with D hard to call. The V end was cut by 6 bases, the J end by 2 bases, with 19 bases between. The CDR3 totals 16 residues. Looked up from germline, CDR1 is MNHNS and CDR2 is SASEGT. CDR3 DNA sequence: TGTGCCAGCAGCTTGGGCCCCCTGCTCGTTAACACTGAAGCTTTCTTT. Translated: CASSLGPLLVNTEAFF.

The rearrangement links TRBV6-4 to TRBJ2-3, with 11 bases fitting TRBD2. The CDR3 loop spans 14 amino acids. The germline CDR1 and CDR2 sequences are MRHNA and SNTAGT. The V segment lost 6 bases and the J segment 5 bases; nucleotides outside the gene matches: 4. The CDR3 DNA is TGTGCCAGCAGCCTAGCGGGAGGAATAGATACGCAGTATTTT. Protein: CASSLAGGIDTQYF.

This clonotype was counted a few times. The chain has TRBV2 and TRBJ2-1, with 9 bases fitting TRBD2. This CDR3 spans 16 amino acids. V dropped 3 bases and J dropped 7; count of bases not matched to a gene: 10. Germline CDR1 SNHLY, CDR2 FYNNEI. The CDR3: CASSEGAGGPGNEQFF. CDR3 coding DNA: TGTGCCAGCAGTGAGGGTGCGGGGGGGCCAGGGAATGAGCAGTTCTTC.

This chain connects TRBV20-1 to TRBJ2-1; possible D gene TRBD1, 6 bases. This CDR3 contains 16 residues. From germline, CDR1 is DFQATT and CDR2 SNEGSKA (reference sequence). V lost 3 bases and J lost 0, with 15 bases in between. CDR3 in amino acids: CSARLLGRGSYNEQFF. The CDR3 nucleotides are TGCAGTGCTAGGCTATTGGGCAGGGGCTCCTACAATGAGCAGTTCTTC.

This clonotype was recorded at least ten times. The V and J genes are TRBV10-2 and TRBJ2-3, with TRBD2 matching over 7 bases. This CDR3 contains 14 residues. Looked up from germline, CDR1 is WSHSY and CDR2 is SAAADI. J gave up 6 bases and V 11 bases, and 14 bases lay outside the gene matches. CDR3: CASRAALADDTQYF. The CDR3 DNA sequence: TGCGCCTCCCGGGCGGCTCTAGCGGACGATACGCAGTATTTT.

This clonotype was seen a few times. The J gene is TRBJ2-6, the V gene TRBV12-3 or TRBV12-4, with D possibly TRBD2 on 5 matching bases. The V end was cut by 3 bases, the J end by 2 bases, with 8 bases between. The CDR3 has 15 amino acids. Here the CDR3 DNA reads TGTGCCAGCAGTTTTATCGGGGCTGGGGCCAACGTCCTGACTTTC. This translates into CASSFIGAGANVLTF.